This T cell receptor beta chain was recovered during a study of T cell responses to AZD1222 COVID-19 vaccine. Only in-frame clones appear in the TCRdb table, and some are missing; sequencing was by immunoSEQ multiplex PCR. This table holds about 120,000 clones, around 89% found once. Trimming shortened V by 5 bases and J by 5 bases, and 18 bases separated the two germline ends. The CDR3 spans 15 residues. Germline CDR1 and CDR2: MGHDK and SYGVNS. As for this clone: The target antigen is unknown.

Findings of the study overall: Spike-specific TCR breadth and depth both grew after two AZD1222 doses. White British donors predominated, females outnumbered males, and clonal diversity was possibly underestimated. With dominance at 160-218 and 743-854, vaccine-associated CD4 TCRs spanned spike. Repertoires were sampled only after the peak T cell response.

This receptor was identified in an adult in good health. The sample consisted of peripheral blood, taken on day 0 of AZD1222 vaccination. V usage is TRBV25-1 and J usage is TRBJ1-1; D might be TRBD1 (6 bases). The CDR3 is CASSQPSGGGTEAFF. The CDR3 region has the DNA TGTGCCAGCAGTCAGCCCTCCGGGGGCGGGACTGAAGCTTTCTTT.